The 10 T cell receptor beta chains in this list originate from one sample, sequenced in a study of blood T cell repertoires in COVID-19. The table came from immunoSEQ multiplex PCR; TCRdb's copy has only in-frame clones and leaves some out. The table has 450,000 to 500,000 clones, 70% to 90% seen once. The sequenced sample consisted of PBMCs or T cells enriched from blood (not recorded which). The receptors derive from a woman in her sixties who had recovered from COVID-19.

CDR3 residues: CASSPDPTGGMDTQYF. CDR3 nucleotides: TGTGCCAGCAGCCCAGATCCGACAGGGGGAATGGATACGCAGTATTTT. The gene calls are TRBV7-7 and TRBJ2-3; 9 bases are a match to TRBD1. The CDR3 is 16 amino acids. V dropped 5 bases and J dropped 6; count of bases not matched to a gene: 12. CDR1 is SSHAT and CDR2 is FNYEAQ in the germline V gene (reference sequence).

This sequence joins TRBV10-2 and TRBJ2-1, with 12 bases matching TRBD2. V lost 10 bases, J lost 1 base, and 11 bases stayed unmatched. CDR3 length: 17 residues. CDR1 is WSHSY, CDR2 SAAADI, per germline. CDR3 nucleotides: TGCGCCACAAGGGGGGTGACTAGCGGGGGTTCCTACAATGAGCAGTTCTTC. Translation: CATRGVTSGGSYNEQFF.

This chain links TRBV10-3 with TRBJ1-2; D is possibly TRBD1 (5 bases). This CDR3 region has 12 residues. Looked up from germline, CDR1 is ENHRY and CDR2 is SYGVKD. The V end was cut by 7 bases, the J end by 8 bases, with 14 bases between. DNA of the CDR3: TGTGCCATCACTGGAGGGGACGTAGGCTACACCTTC. It specifies CAITGGDVGYTF.

The V gene is TRBV9, the J gene TRBJ2-1, with a possible D match to TRBD2 (7 bases). Trimming stripped 4 bases from V and 8 bases from J, with 37 bases between. The CDR3 consists of 21 residues. Per the germline V gene, CDR1 is SGDLS and CDR2 is YYNGEE. DNA for the CDR3: TGTGCCAGCAGCCACGGCTTACTTTTGACACTCGGAGATGGGGGGGCCCATGAGCAGTTCTTC. Its translation is CASSHGLLLTLGDGGAHEQFF.

The V and J genes are TRBV28 and TRBJ2-5; a possible D gene is TRBD2 (6 bases). V was pared by 2 bases and J by 4 bases, with 17 bases between. CDR1 and CDR2 from the germline V gene are MDHEN and SYDVKM. The CDR3 runs 16 residues. The CDR3 nucleotides are TGTGCCAGCAGTTTAATCCGGGGCAGGGAGGTAGAGACCCAGTACTTC. This encodes CASSLIRGREVETQYF.

With regard to this clone: Other nucleotide sequences in the sample specify the same CDR3. The V call is TRBV11-2, the J call TRBJ2-7; TRBD1 matches at 10 bases. The CDR3 totals 14 residues. Germline lookup yields CDR1 SGHAT and CDR2 FQNNGV. The V gene end was trimmed by 1 base and the J gene end by 3 bases; junction bases not matched to a gene: 0. CDR3 bases: TGTGCCAGCAGCTTAGGGACAGGGGGCTACGAGCAGTACGTC. This sequence encodes CASSLGTGGYEQYV.

This clone was seen just once. CDR3 region: CASSIFQQGASYTF. The CDR3 DNA follows: TGTGCCAGTAGTATTTTTCAGCAAGGGGCAAGCTACACCTTC. This rearrangement joins TRBV19 to TRBJ1-2, with a tentative D call TRBD1 (5 bases). CDR1 and CDR2 (germline): LNHDA, SQIVND (reference sequence). This CDR3 has 14 amino acids. The V and J ends lost 3 bases and 9 bases respectively, with 17 bases between them.

This sequence joins TRBV10-3 and TRBJ2-1, with 8 bases identical to TRBD2. CDR1 and CDR2 from the germline V gene are ENHRY and SYGVKD. This CDR3 is built from 13 residues. Trimming at V came to 10 bases and at J to 8 bases, leaving 10 bases not matched to a gene. CDR3 sequence: CATLGGGRDEQFF. The CDR3, as DNA: TGTGCCACCCTCGGGGGGGGTCGCGATGAGCAGTTCTTC.

The rearrangement joins TRBV24-1 to TRBJ2-1, with D perhaps matching TRBD1 (5 bases). V was shortened by 4 bases and J by 8 bases, with 20 bases between the two germline ends. The CDR3 loop spans 16 amino acids. Germline loops: CDR1 KGHDR, CDR2 SFDVKD. CDR3 protein: CATSDPGLGYLDEQFF. DNA for the CDR3: TGTGCCACCAGTGACCCAGGGTTGGGCTATCTCGATGAGCAGTTCTTC.

The V and J genes are TRBV10-2 and TRBJ2-7; no clear D gene. V was shortened by 0 bases and J by 2 bases, with 11 bases between the two germline ends. CDR3 length: 15 residues. From germline, CDR1 is WSHSY and CDR2 SAAADI. The CDR3 bases are TGCGCCAGCAGTGAGTCGGTCGGCGGCCCCTACGAGCAGTACTTC. It yields the protein CASSESVGGPYEQYF.